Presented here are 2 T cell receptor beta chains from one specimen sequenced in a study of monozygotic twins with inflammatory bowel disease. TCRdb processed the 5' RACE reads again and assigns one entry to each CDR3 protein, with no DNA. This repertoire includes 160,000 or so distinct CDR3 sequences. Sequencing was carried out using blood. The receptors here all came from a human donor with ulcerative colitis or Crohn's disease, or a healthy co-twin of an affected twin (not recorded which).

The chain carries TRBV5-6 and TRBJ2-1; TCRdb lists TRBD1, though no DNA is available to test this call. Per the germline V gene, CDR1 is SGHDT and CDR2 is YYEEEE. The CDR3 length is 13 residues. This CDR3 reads CASSPGSDNEQFF.

CDR3 in amino acids: CAIRALDSGNTIYF. The chain uses TRBV10-3 and TRBJ1-3. The CDR3 has 14 residues. Germline V gene data show CDR1 as ENHRY and CDR2 as SYGVKD.